This entry lists 23 T cell receptor beta chains sequenced from one sample in a study of shared T cell receptors in the human thymus. Assay: immunoSEQ multiplex PCR; the TCRdb copy retains only in-frame clones and omits some. The sample carries hundreds of thousands of clones, about 90% recorded once. The data also belong to a second study, concerning human thymus T cells.

The specimen was thymocytes. The receptor source for this set is a boy younger than two with a congenital heart defect.

The chain links TRBV7-9 to TRBJ2-3, with a possible D match to TRBD1 (6 bases). Trimming stripped 3 bases from V and 4 bases from J, with 14 bases between. The CDR3 extends over 15 amino acids. Germline loops: CDR1 SEHNR, CDR2 FQNEAQ (reference sequence). The CDR3 DNA sequence: TGTGCCAGCAGCTTGAGGGACAACGCCGCAGATACGCAGTATTTT. Protein product: CASSLRDNAADTQYF. The entire variable domain, with the rest obtained from reference TRBV7-9 and TRBJ2-3, is as follows: DTGVSQNPRHKITKRGQNVTFRCDPISEHNRLYWYRQTLGQGPEFLTYFQNEAQLEKSRLLSDRFSAERPKGSFSTLEIQRTEQGDSAMYLCASSLRDNAADTQYFGPGTRLTVL.

The V call is TRBV18, the J call TRBJ2-2, with D perhaps TRBD2 (5 bases). The length of the CDR3 is 14 residues. CDR1 KGHSH and CDR2 LQKENI come from the germline V gene. Trimming took off 3 bases at V and 1 base at J, with 6 bases between the two ends. The chain's CDR3 is CASSPTRNTGELFF. The CDR3 region has the DNA TGTGCCAGCTCACCCACTAGGAACACCGGGGAGCTGTTTTTT.

This chain's CDR3 is CASKGGEINSYEQYF. The CDR3 coding sequence is TGTGCCAGCAAAGGGGGGGAGATAAATTCCTACGAGCAGTACTTC. The V and J genes are TRBV2 and TRBJ2-7; D might be TRBD2 (7 bases). Trimming cost V 7 bases and J 1 base, with 17 bases left between them. The CDR3 is 15 amino acids. CDR1 and CDR2 from the germline V gene are SNHLY and FYNNEI. The complete variable domain, with remaining parts taken from reference TRBV2 and TRBJ2-7, reads EPEVTQTPSHQVTQMGQEVILRCVPISNHLYFYWYRQILGQKVEFLVSFYNNEISEKSEIFDDQFSVERPDGSNFTLKIRSTKLEDSAMYFCASKGGEINSYEQYFGPGTRLTVT.

This clone has more than one count but fewer than ten. The chain is built from TRBV5-1 and TRBJ2-1, with TRBD2 matching over 9 bases. V trimming: 4 bases; J trimming: 4 bases; junction bases outside the gene matches: 6. Germline V lookup: CDR1 SGHRS, CDR2 YFSETQ. This CDR3 is built from 15 residues. CDR3: CASSQTSGHYNEQFF. CDR3 DNA sequence: TGCGCCAGCAGCCAGACTAGCGGACATTACAATGAGCAGTTCTTC.

This clone was recorded once. This rearrangement joins TRBV28 to TRBJ1-1, with 8 bases that match TRBD1. The CDR3 extends over 17 amino acids. The V gene's germline CDR1 is MDHEN and CDR2 SYDVKM. V gave up 6 bases and J gave up 2 bases; unmatched junction bases: 14. CDR3 residues: CASSKDRVKTYNTEAFF. CDR3 DNA: TGTGCCAGCAGCAAGGACAGGGTAAAGACCTATAACACTGAAGCTTTCTTT.

The rearrangement joins TRBV5-1 to TRBJ2-1; 7 bases map to TRBD1. Trimming at V came to 2 bases and at J to 9 bases, leaving 2 bases not matched to a gene. CDR1 is SGHRS and CDR2 is YFSETQ in the germline V gene. The CDR3 consists of 12 residues. CDR3 residues: CASSFPGGEQFF. CDR3 DNA: TGCGCCAGCAGCTTCCCAGGGGGTGAGCAGTTCTTC. Full variable domain (rest looked up from reference TRBV5-1 and TRBJ2-1): KAGVTQTPRYLIKTRGQQVTLSCSPISGHRSVSWYQQTPGQGLQFLFEYFSETQRNKGNFPGRFSGRQFSNSRSEMNVSTLELGDSALYLCASSFPGGEQFFGPGTRLTVL.

The chain employs TRBV6-5 and TRBJ2-7, with a tentative D call TRBD2 (6 bases). CDR3 length equals 15 residues. Germline CDR1 MNHEY, CDR2 SVGAGI. V lost 3 bases and J lost 0, with 12 bases in between. The CDR3 spells CASSYGGESSYEQYF. The CDR3 nucleotides are TGTGCCAGCAGTTATGGAGGGGAGAGCTCCTACGAGCAGTACTTC.

The sample holds a few counts of this clone. The chain has TRBV4-1 and TRBJ2-2; tentative D call: TRBD2 (5 bases). CDR1 and CDR2 (germline): MGHRA, YSYEKL. This CDR3 comprises 13 residues. V lost 0 bases, J lost 7 bases, and 6 bases lay in between. The CDR3 reads CASSQEGSGELFF. In DNA form, the CDR3 reads TGCGCCAGCAGCCAAGAAGGGAGCGGGGAGCTGTTTTTT.

This chain joins TRBV15 and TRBJ1-5; weak D call: TRBD1 (5 bases). CDR1 and CDR2 from the germline V gene are LNHNV and YYDKDF (reference sequence). The CDR3 is made up of 17 amino acids. Trimming removed 2 bases at V and 2 bases at J, with 16 bases between. The DNA for the CDR3 is TGTGCCACCAGCAGACTCGGTAGACAGAGTGGCAATCAGCCCCAGCATTTT. Its translation is CATSRLGRQSGNQPQHF.

This clone has a single count. The CDR3, as DNA: TGTGCCAGCAGCTCAGGCGGGAGAACTGTTTCGGGCGAGCAGTACTTC. This translates into CASSSGGRTVSGEQYF. The chain joins TRBV28 to TRBJ2-7; 7 bases are shared with TRBD2. This CDR3 has 16 amino acids. The J segment lost 6 bases and the V segment lost 6 bases, leaving 17 bases of the junction unmatched. The germline gives CDR1 MDHEN, CDR2 SYDVKM.

This chain uses TRBV15 with TRBJ2-1; D may be TRBD2 (7 bases). The CDR3 has 16 residues. CDR1 is LNHNV, CDR2 YYDKDF, per germline (reference sequence). V was trimmed by 1 base and J by 5 bases, leaving 15 bases between them. This CDR3 is CATSRAGAGANNEQFF. In nucleotides, the CDR3 is TGTGCCACCAGCAGAGCGGGCGCGGGGGCCAACAATGAGCAGTTCTTC.

The chain combines TRBV6-1 with TRBJ1-3; TRBD1 might be the D (5 bases). Per the germline V gene, CDR1 is MNHNS and CDR2 is SASEGT. CDR3 length: 19 residues. V lost 1 base and J lost 3, with 22 bases in between. The CDR3 loop is CASSEVGADTPASGNTIYF. The CDR3 DNA sequence: TGTGCCAGCAGTGAAGTTGGGGCCGACACCCCAGCGAGTGGAAACACCATATATTTT.

The chain couples TRBV27 to TRBJ2-3; TRBD2 agrees at 9 bases. Germline CDR1 MNHEY, CDR2 SMNVEV (reference sequence). CDR3 length: 15 residues. V trimming: 2 bases; J trimming: 2 bases; junction bases outside the gene matches: 2. The CDR3 loop reads CASSLAGGVTDTQYF. Written as DNA, the CDR3 is TGTGCCAGCAGTTTAGCGGGGGGGGTCACAGATACGCAGTATTTT.

This sequence joins TRBV7-7 and TRBJ2-2; no clear D gene. This CDR3 has 16 amino acids. V lost 1 base, J lost 2 bases, and 11 bases lay in between. Germline assignment: CDR1 SSHAT and CDR2 FNYEAQ (reference sequence). CDR3 sequence (DNA): TGTGCCAGCAGCTTAGATGGCGGAGCTAACACCGGGGAGCTGTTTTTT. It is translated as CASSLDGGANTGELFF.

The J gene is TRBJ2-7, the V gene TRBV5-5; 8 nucleotides agree with TRBD1. Germline V gene sequence: CDR1 SGHKS, CDR2 YYEKEE (reference sequence). The CDR3 runs 15 residues. The ends lost 0 bases at V and 7 bases at J; junction bases unmatched: 9. Written as DNA, the CDR3 is TGTGCCAGCAGCTTGGAGGCAGGGGGCTTGTGGGAGCAGTACTTC. Residues: CASSLEAGGLWEQYF.

This clone was seen only once. The chain has TRBV27 and TRBJ1-2, with TRBD1 matching over 7 bases. Germline CDR1 reads MNHEY; CDR2 reads SMNVEV (reference sequence). There are 12 residues in the CDR3. V lost 8 bases and J lost 3; bases outside the gene matches: 3. The CDR3 sequence is CASFGTDYGYTF. The CDR3 DNA reads TGTGCCAGCTTCGGGACAGACTATGGCTACACCTTC.

The chain recombines TRBV6-1 with TRBJ1-4; 10 nucleotides align to TRBD1. CDR1 is MNHNS, CDR2 SASEGT, per germline. This CDR3 spans 14 amino acids. The ends lost 6 bases at V and 5 bases at J; junction bases unmatched: 3. The CDR3 DNA reads TGTGCCAGCAGGTCGGGACAGGGGAATGAAAAACTGTTTTTT. It is translated as CASRSGQGNEKLFF.

With regard to this clone: Other nucleotide sequences from this sample produce the same CDR3. J is TRBJ2-3 and V is TRBV28, with 13 bases lining up with TRBD2. This CDR3 spans 14 amino acids. V lost 6 bases to trimming and J lost 3 bases; unmatched junction nucleotides: 0. CDR1 is MDHEN and CDR2 is SYDVKM in the germline V gene. CDR3 residues: CASRLAGGTDTQYF. CDR3 bases: TGTGCCAGCAGACTAGCGGGGGGGACAGATACGCAGTATTTT.

The chain employs TRBV13 and TRBJ1-3; D ambiguous. Trimming shortened V by 5 bases and J by 0 bases, and 14 bases separated the two germline ends. The germline V gene encodes CDR1 PRHDT and CDR2 FYEKMQ (reference sequence). This CDR3 contains 16 residues. This CDR3 is CASSVDTSSSGNTIYF. CDR3 nucleotides: TGTGCCAGCAGCGTTGATACTAGTTCCTCTGGAAACACCATATATTTT.

The chain uses TRBV7-9 and TRBJ2-7, with 7 bases identical to TRBD1. The J segment lost 2 bases and the V segment lost 0 bases, leaving 4 bases of the junction unmatched. The germline V gene encodes CDR1 SEHNR and CDR2 FQNEAQ (reference sequence). CDR3 length: 15 residues. The CDR3 coding sequence is TGTGCCAGCAGCTTAGCAGGGGGCCCAACCTACGAGCAGTACTTC. This translates into CASSLAGGPTYEQYF.

This chain connects TRBV19 to TRBJ1-1; 9 bases are a match to TRBD1. The germline CDR1 and CDR2 sequences are LNHDA and SQIVND (reference sequence). The V gene end was trimmed by 4 bases and the J gene end by 0 bases; junction bases not matched to a gene: 18. The CDR3 loop spans 20 amino acids. The CDR3 region is CASSRDGTGWIWGMNTEAFF. The CDR3, as DNA: TGTGCCAGTAGTAGAGACGGGACAGGGTGGATTTGGGGCATGAACACTGAAGCTTTCTTT.

The genes are TRBV5-1 and TRBJ2-3; perhaps TRBD2 as D (6 bases). V was pared by 0 bases and J by 1 base, with 15 bases between. In germline, CDR1 is SGHRS, CDR2 YFSETQ. The CDR3 totals 17 residues. Written as DNA, the CDR3 is TGCGCCAGCAGCTTGGTTCTATTTGGCGGGGGCACAGATACGCAGTATTTT. Its protein product is CASSLVLFGGGTDTQYF. Variable domain in full (rest from reference TRBV5-1 and TRBJ2-3): KAGVTQTPRYLIKTRGQQVTLSCSPISGHRSVSWYQQTPGQGLQFLFEYFSETQRNKGNFPGRFSGRQFSNSRSEMNVSTLELGDSALYLCASSLVLFGGGTDTQYFGPGTRLTVL.

This clone was counted once. J is TRBJ2-7 and V is TRBV27, with 7 positions matching TRBD2. Germline V gene data show CDR1 as MNHEY and CDR2 as SMNVEV (reference sequence). The CDR3 extends over 17 amino acids. V lost 0 bases to trimming and J lost 2 bases; unmatched junction nucleotides: 10. The CDR3 bases are TGTGCCAGCAGTTTATCCGTCCAGCGGGGCCCCGCCTACGAGCAGTACTTC. Residues: CASSLSVQRGPAYEQYF.